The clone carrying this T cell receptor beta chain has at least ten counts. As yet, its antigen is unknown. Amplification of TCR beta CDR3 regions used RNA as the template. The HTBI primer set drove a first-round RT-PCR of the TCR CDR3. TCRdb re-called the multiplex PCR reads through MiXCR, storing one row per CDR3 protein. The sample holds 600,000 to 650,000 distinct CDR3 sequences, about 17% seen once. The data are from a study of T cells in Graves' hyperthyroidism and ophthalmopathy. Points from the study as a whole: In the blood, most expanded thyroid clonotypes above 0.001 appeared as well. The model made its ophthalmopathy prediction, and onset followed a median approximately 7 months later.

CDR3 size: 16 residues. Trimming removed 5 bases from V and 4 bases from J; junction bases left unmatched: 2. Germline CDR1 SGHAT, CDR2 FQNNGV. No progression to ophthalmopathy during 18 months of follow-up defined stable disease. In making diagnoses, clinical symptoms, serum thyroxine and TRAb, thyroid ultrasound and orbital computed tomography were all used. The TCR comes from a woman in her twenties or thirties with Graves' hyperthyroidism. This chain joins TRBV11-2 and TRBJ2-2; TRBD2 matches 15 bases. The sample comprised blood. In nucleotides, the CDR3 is TGTGCCAGCAGCCGGACTAGCGGGAGGGCCACCGGGGAGCTGTTTTTT. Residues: CASSRTSGRATGELFF.